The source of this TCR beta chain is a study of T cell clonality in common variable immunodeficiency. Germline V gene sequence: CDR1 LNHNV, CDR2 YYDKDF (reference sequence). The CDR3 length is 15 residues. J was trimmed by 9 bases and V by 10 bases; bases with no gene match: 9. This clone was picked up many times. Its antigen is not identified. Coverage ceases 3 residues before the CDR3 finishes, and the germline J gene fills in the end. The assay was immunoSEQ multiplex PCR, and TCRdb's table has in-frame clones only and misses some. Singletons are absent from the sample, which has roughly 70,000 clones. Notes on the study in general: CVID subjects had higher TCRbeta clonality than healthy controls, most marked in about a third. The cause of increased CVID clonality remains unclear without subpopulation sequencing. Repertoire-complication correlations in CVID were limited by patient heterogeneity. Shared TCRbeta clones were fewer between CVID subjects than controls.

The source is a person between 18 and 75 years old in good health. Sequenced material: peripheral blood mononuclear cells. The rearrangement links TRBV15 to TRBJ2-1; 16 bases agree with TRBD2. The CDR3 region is CASDSGLAGGGEQFF. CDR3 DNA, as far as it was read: TGTGCCAGCGACTCGGGACTAGCGGGAGGGGGTGAG.